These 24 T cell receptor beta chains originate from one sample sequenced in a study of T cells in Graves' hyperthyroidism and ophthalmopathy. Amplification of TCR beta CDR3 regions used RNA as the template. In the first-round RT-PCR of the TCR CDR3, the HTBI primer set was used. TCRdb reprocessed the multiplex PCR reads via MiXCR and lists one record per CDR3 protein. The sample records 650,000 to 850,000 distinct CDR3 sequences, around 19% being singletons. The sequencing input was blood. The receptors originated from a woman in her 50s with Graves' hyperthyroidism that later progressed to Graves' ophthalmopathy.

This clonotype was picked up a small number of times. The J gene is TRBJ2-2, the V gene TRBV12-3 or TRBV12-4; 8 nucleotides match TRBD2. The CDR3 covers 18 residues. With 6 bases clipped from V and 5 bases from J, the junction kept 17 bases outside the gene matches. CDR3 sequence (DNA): TGTGCCAGCAGCCAACAAATCGGGACCTCGGGAGGGACCGGGGAGCTGTTTTTT. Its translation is CASSQQIGTSGGTGELFF.

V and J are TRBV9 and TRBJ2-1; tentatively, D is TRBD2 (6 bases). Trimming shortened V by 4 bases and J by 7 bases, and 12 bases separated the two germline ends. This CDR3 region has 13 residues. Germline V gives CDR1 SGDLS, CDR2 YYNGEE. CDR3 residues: CASSNRLENEQFF. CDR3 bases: TGTGCCAGCAGCAACCGACTAGAGAATGAGCAGTTCTTC.

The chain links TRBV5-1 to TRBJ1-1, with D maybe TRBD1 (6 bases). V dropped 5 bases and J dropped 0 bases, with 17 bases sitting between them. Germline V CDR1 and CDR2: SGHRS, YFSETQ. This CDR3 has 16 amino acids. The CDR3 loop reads CASRSRDKTMNTEAFF. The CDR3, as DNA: TGCGCCAGCAGATCCCGGGACAAGACTATGAACACTGAAGCTTTCTTT.

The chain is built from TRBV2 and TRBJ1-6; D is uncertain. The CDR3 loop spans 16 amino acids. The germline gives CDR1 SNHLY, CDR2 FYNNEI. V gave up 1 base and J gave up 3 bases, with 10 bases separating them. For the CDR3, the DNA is TGTGCCAGCAGTGAAGTGGCCAGAAGCTATAATTCACCCCTCCACTTT. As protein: CASSEVARSYNSPLHF.

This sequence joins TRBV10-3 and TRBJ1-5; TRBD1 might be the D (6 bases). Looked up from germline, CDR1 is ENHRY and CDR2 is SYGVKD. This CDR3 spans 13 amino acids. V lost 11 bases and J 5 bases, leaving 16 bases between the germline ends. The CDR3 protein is CASQGREDQPQHF. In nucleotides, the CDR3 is TGTGCCTCACAGGGTCGGGAGGATCAGCCCCAGCATTTT.

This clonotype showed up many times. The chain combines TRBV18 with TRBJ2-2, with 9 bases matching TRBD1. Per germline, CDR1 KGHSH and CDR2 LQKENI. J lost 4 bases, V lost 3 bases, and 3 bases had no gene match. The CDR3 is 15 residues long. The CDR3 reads CASSPGTGITGELFF. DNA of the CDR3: TGTGCCAGCTCACCTGGGACAGGGATCACCGGGGAGCTGTTTTTT.

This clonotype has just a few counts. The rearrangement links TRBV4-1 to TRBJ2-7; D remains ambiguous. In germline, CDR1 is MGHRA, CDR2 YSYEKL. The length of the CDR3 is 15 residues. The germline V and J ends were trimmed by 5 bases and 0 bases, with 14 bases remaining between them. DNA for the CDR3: TGCGCCAGCAGCGCCGGTGGCAGTAGCTCCTACGAGCAGTACTTC. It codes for CASSAGGSSSYEQYF.

CDR3 coding DNA: TGCGCCAGCAGCCAAGGCCGAGGAGGGAAAGAGCAGTACTTC. Translating it yields CASSQGRGGKEQYF. The chain uses TRBV4-1 and TRBJ2-7, with D tentatively TRBD2 (6 bases). Trimming cost V 1 base and J 7 bases, with 14 bases left between them. The CDR3 contains 14 residues. CDR1 and CDR2 from the germline V gene are MGHRA and YSYEKL.

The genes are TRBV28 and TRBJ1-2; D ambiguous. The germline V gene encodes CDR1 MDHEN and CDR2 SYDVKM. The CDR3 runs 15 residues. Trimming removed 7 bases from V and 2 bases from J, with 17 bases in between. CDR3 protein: CASTYPGRGNYGYTF. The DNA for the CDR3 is TGTGCCAGCACCTACCCTGGGAGAGGGAACTATGGCTACACCTTC.

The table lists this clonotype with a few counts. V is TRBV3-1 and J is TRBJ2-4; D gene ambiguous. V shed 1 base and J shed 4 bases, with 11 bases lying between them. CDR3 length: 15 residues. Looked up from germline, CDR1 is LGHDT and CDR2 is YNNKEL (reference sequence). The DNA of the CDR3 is TGTGCCAGCAGCCAAGTCGCAGAGGTAAAAAACATTCAGTACTTC. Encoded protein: CASSQVAEVKNIQYF.

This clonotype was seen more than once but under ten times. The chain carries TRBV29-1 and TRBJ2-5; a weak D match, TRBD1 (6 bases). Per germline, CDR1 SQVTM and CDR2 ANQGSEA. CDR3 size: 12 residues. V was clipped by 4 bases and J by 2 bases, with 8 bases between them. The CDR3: CSVGDTQETQYF. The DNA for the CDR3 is TGCAGCGTTGGGGACACACAAGAGACCCAGTACTTC.

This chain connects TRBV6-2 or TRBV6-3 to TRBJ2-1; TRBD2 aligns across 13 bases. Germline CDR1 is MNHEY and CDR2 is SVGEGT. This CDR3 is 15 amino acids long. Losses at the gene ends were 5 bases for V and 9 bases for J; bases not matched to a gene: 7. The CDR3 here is CASSPGLAGRSEQFF. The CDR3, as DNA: TGTGCCAGCAGTCCGGGACTAGCGGGGCGCAGTGAGCAGTTCTTC.

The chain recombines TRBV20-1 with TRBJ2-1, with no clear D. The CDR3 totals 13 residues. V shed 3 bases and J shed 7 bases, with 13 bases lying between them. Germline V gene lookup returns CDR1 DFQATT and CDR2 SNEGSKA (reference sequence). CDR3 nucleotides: TGCAGTGCTAGCTCGACACTCTCTAATGAGCAGTTCTTC. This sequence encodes CSASSTLSNEQFF.

CDR3 loop: CASSPSGGPVQYF. CDR3 bases: TGTGCCAGCAGCCCTAGCGGGGGCCCCGTACAGTATTTT. This sequence joins TRBV6-2 or TRBV6-3 and TRBJ2-3; 10 nucleotides line up with TRBD2. This CDR3 comprises 13 residues. The V segment lost 6 bases and the J segment 12 bases; nucleotides outside the gene matches: 9. Germline values: CDR1 MNHEY, CDR2 SVGEGT.

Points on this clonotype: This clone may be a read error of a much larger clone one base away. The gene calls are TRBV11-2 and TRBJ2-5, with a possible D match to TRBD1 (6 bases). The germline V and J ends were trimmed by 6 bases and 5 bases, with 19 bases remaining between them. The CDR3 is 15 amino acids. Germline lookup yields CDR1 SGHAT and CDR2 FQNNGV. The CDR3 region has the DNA TGTGCCAGCAGTCACGGGACAAGGGGCCGGGAGACCCAGTACTTC. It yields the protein CASSHGTRGRETQYF.

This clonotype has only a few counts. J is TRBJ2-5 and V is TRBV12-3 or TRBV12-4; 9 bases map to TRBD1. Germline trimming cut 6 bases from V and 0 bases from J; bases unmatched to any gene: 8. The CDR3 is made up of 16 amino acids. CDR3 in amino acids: CASREDRGLYQETQYF. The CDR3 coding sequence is TGTGCCAGCAGAGAGGACAGGGGCCTGTACCAAGAGACCCAGTACTTC.

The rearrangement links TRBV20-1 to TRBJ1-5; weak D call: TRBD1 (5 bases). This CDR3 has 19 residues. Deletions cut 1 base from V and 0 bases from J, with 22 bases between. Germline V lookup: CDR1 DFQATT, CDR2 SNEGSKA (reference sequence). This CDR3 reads CSARGGPGRLLNSNQPQHF. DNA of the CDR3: TGCAGTGCTAGAGGGGGCCCTGGGAGACTACTAAATAGCAATCAGCCCCAGCATTTT.

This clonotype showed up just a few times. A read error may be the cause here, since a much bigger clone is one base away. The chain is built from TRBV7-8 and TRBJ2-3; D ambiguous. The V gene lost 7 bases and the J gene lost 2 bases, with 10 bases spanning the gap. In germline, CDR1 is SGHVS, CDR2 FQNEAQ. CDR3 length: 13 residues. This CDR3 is CASTLYDTDTQYF. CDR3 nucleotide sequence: TGTGCCAGCACCCTCTACGACACAGATACGCAGTATTTT.

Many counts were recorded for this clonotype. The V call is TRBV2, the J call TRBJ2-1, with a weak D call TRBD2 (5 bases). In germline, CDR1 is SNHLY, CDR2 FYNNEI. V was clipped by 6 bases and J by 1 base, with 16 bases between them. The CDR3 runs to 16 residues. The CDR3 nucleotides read TGTGCCAGCAGACGGGCCGGGGAGTCTTCCTACAATGAGCAGTTCTTC. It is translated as CASRRAGESSYNEQFF.

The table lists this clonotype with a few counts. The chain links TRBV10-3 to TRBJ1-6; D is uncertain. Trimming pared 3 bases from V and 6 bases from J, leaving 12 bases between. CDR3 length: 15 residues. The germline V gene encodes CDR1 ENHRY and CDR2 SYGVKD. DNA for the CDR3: TGTGCCATCAGTGAACGTGTTCATAGTAATTCACCCCTCCACTTT. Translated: CAISERVHSNSPLHF.

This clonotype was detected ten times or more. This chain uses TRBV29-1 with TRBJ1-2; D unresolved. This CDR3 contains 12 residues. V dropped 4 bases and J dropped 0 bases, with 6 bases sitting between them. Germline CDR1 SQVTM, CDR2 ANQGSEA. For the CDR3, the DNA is TGCAGCGTTGTCAGAGCTAACTATGGCTACACCTTC. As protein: CSVVRANYGYTF.

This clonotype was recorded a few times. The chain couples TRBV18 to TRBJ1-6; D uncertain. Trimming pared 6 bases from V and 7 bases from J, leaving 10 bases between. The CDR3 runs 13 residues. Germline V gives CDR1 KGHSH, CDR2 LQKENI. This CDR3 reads CASSPSRNSPLHF. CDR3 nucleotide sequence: TGTGCCAGCTCGCCGAGCAGGAATTCACCCCTCCACTTT.

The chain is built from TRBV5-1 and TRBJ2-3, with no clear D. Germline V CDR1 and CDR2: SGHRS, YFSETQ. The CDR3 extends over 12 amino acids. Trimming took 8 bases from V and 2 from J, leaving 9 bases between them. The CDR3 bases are TGCGCCAGTAGTTGGGACACAGATACGCAGTATTTT. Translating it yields CASSWDTDTQYF.

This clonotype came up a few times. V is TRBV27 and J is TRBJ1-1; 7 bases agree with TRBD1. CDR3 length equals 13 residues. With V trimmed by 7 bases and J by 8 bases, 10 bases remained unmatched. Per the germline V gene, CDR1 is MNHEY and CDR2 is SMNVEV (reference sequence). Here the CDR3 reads CASTDRDSPEAFF. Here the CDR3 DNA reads TGTGCCAGCACCGATCGGGACAGTCCGGAAGCTTTCTTT.